The next 21 T cell receptor beta chains were all read from a single sample in a study of blood T cells in healthy people across ages. A second 7 to 11 cycle PCR used barcoded and J-beta primers. TCRdb independently ran MiXCR on the 5' RACE reads; one entry per CDR3 protein. Counted here are about 1 million distinct CDR3 sequences, 35% to 55% occurring once; the ten biggest clones make up 18%. The sample consisted of blood. The origin of the receptors is a woman in her sixties in good health.

The sample holds a few counts of this clonotype. The rearrangement links TRBV10-3 to TRBJ2-1; D may be TRBD1 or TRBD2 (5 bases each). The length of the CDR3 is 13 residues. Germline CDR1 and CDR2: ENHRY and SYGVKD. V was cut by 6 bases and J by 5 bases, with 11 bases left in between. CDR3 region: CAISRDQNNEQFF. In DNA form, the CDR3 reads TGTGCCATCAGCCGGGACCAAAACAATGAGCAGTTCTTC.

The rearrangement links TRBV27 to TRBJ2-7; D is ambiguous. Germline V lookup: CDR1 MNHEY, CDR2 SMNVEV (reference sequence). The CDR3 is 11 amino acids. Trimming removed 5 bases at V and 6 bases at J, with 8 bases between. The chain's CDR3 is CASSALGEQYF. The CDR3 DNA follows: TGTGCCAGCAGTGCCTTGGGCGAGCAGTACTTC.

The V call is TRBV20-1, the J call TRBJ2-3, with 8 bases lining up with TRBD2. Trimming at V came to 4 bases and at J to 1 base, leaving 1 base not matched to a gene. Germline V gives CDR1 DFQATT, CDR2 SNEGSKA (reference sequence). This CDR3 spans 13 amino acids. The CDR3 DNA follows: TGCAGTGCTAAGACTAGCGGCACAGATACGCAGTATTTT. Translated, it gives CSAKTSGTDTQYF.

The chain has TRBV7-9 and TRBJ2-3, with 10 bases lining up with TRBD1. This CDR3 is built from 15 residues. J was trimmed by 2 bases and V by 4 bases; bases with no gene match: 3. Per germline, CDR1 SEHNR and CDR2 FQNEAQ (reference sequence). CDR3 in amino acids: CASSSRQGATDTQYF. CDR3 coding DNA: TGTGCCAGCAGCTCCCGACAGGGGGCCACAGATACGCAGTATTTT.

The chain has TRBV12-5 and TRBJ2-5; 9 bases align to TRBD1. The germline gives CDR1 LGHNT, CDR2 FRNRAP. CDR3 length: 14 amino acids. Trimming removed 6 bases from V and 3 bases from J; junction bases left unmatched: 5. CDR3 residues: CASGWTGAEETQYF. The CDR3 DNA reads TGTGCTAGTGGATGGACAGGGGCGGAAGAGACCCAGTACTTC.

This clonotype appeared a few times. The CDR3 here is CASSSRRASGRVNEQFF. CDR3 bases: TGTGCCAGCAGCTCCCGACGGGCTAGCGGGAGGGTCAATGAGCAGTTCTTC. J is TRBJ2-1 and V is TRBV11-2; 12 bases map to TRBD2. The CDR3 sequence is 17 residues long. With V trimmed by 4 bases and J by 6 bases, 10 bases remained unmatched. Germline lookup yields CDR1 SGHAT and CDR2 FQNNGV.

V is TRBV7-9 and J is TRBJ2-7, with a tentative D call TRBD1 (5 bases). Germline V gene lookup returns CDR1 SEHNR and CDR2 FQNEAQ (reference sequence). The V gene lost 2 bases and the J gene lost 7 bases, with 21 bases spanning the gap. The CDR3 has 16 residues. The CDR3 sequence: CASSLSSARESVEQYF. CDR3 nucleotides: TGTGCCAGCAGCTTAAGTTCTGCCAGGGAATCGGTGGAGCAGTACTTC.

This clonotype was found a few times. V and J are TRBV27 and TRBJ2-3; D call uncertain. V was pared by 5 bases and J by 6 bases, with 9 bases between. Germline CDR1 MNHEY, CDR2 SMNVEV (reference sequence). The CDR3 consists of 12 residues. Here the CDR3 DNA reads TGTGCCAGCAGTCCCTTCGGTGATACGCAGTATTTT. Its protein product is CASSPFGDTQYF.

This clonotype was observed at least ten times. This rearrangement joins TRBV5-1 to TRBJ1-1; D call uncertain. This CDR3 spans 15 amino acids. The V gene lost 7 bases and the J gene lost 0 bases, with 16 bases spanning the gap. CDR1 and CDR2 (germline): SGHRS, YFSETQ. In nucleotides, the CDR3 is TGCGCCAGCCCCCTCAAACGGGAGCTGAACACTGAAGCTTTCTTT. Translated, it gives CASPLKRELNTEAFF.

V is TRBV11-2 and J is TRBJ1-2; perhaps TRBD1 as D (6 bases). Trimming stripped 1 base from V and 8 bases from J, with 17 bases between. Per the germline V gene, CDR1 is SGHAT and CDR2 is FQNNGV. The CDR3 has 15 residues. The CDR3 here is CASSLGGTPGVGYTF. For the CDR3, the DNA is TGTGCCAGCAGCTTAGGTGGGACACCCGGGGTAGGCTACACCTTC. The entire variable domain, with the rest obtained from reference TRBV11-2 and TRBJ1-2, is as follows: EAGVAQSPRYKIIEKRQSVAFWCNPISGHATLYWYQQILGQGPKLLIQFQNNGVVDDSQLPKDRFSAERLKGVDSTLKIQPAKLEDSAVYLCASSLGGTPGVGYTFGSGTRLTVV.

In this sample, this clonotype turned up once. The chain is built from TRBV7-9 and TRBJ2-6; no clear D. The CDR3 length is 17 residues. CDR1 is SEHNR, CDR2 FQNEAQ, per germline (reference sequence). V was trimmed by 3 bases and J by 2 bases, leaving 14 bases between them. In nucleotides, the CDR3 is TGTGCCAGCAGCTTGAGGCGACCGAGCCCTGGGGCCAACGTCCTGACTTTC. Protein product: CASSLRRPSPGANVLTF.

V is TRBV29-1 and J is TRBJ2-7, with D perhaps TRBD1 (7 bases). The germline V and J ends were trimmed by 5 bases and 3 bases, with 11 bases remaining between them. The CDR3 length is 12 residues. CDR1 is SQVTM and CDR2 is ANQGSEA in the germline V gene. CDR3 protein: CSVIQGGYEQYF. CDR3 nucleotides: TGCAGCGTTATCCAGGGGGGCTACGAGCAGTACTTC.

The chain recombines TRBV7-9 with TRBJ2-3, with D possibly TRBD1 on 5 matching bases. V was shortened by 5 bases and J by 2 bases, with 11 bases between the two germline ends. CDR3 length equals 14 residues. The germline V gene has CDR1 SEHNR and CDR2 FQNEAQ (reference sequence). CDR3 coding DNA: TGTGCCAGCAGCCATGACAGATACACAGATACGCAGTATTTT. Amino acids: CASSHDRYTDTQYF.

This chain links TRBV28 with TRBJ2-1; the match to TRBD2 covers 11 bases. The CDR3 contains 15 residues. J gave up 13 bases and V 7 bases, and 15 bases lay outside the gene matches. Germline V gives CDR1 MDHEN, CDR2 SYDVKM. CDR3 residues: CASKDSGRASETQFF. The CDR3 region has the DNA TGTGCCAGCAAGGATAGCGGGAGGGCCTCAGAGACCCAGTTCTTC.

The rearrangement links TRBV4-2 to TRBJ2-7; TRBD2 aligns across 16 bases. The CDR3 loop spans 18 amino acids. V lost 5 bases to trimming and J lost 3 bases; unmatched junction nucleotides: 10. Per the germline V gene, CDR1 is LGHNA and CDR2 is YNFKEQ. The CDR3 reads CASSDGTSGRAEYYEQYF. CDR3 coding DNA: TGTGCCAGCAGCGACGGGACTAGCGGGAGGGCGGAGTACTACGAGCAGTACTTC.

The chain combines TRBV3-1 with TRBJ2-1; D might be TRBD2 (6 bases). The V gene lost 3 bases and the J gene lost 5 bases, with 14 bases spanning the gap. The germline V gene encodes CDR1 LGHDT and CDR2 YNNKEL (reference sequence). CDR3 length equals 15 residues. The CDR3 nucleotides read TGTGCCAGCAGCCAGAGTCTAGCGTTAAACAATGAGCAGTTCTTC. Its translation is CASSQSLALNNEQFF.

The chain has TRBV11-2 and TRBJ2-3; 8 bases map to TRBD2. Germline CDR1 SGHAT, CDR2 FQNNGV. Trimming cost V 1 base and J 5 bases; bases outside gene matches: 11. This CDR3 spans 17 amino acids. For the CDR3, the DNA is TGTGCCAGCAGCTTAGGGCCGAACCGACGGGGGGGAGATACGCAGTATTTT. Translated: CASSLGPNRRGGDTQYF.

A remark on this clonotype: With a much larger clone just one base away, this may be a read error. This chain uses TRBV7-9 with TRBJ2-3; the match to TRBD1 covers 7 bases. Germline assignment: CDR1 SEHNR and CDR2 FQNEAQ (reference sequence). The CDR3 spans 14 residues. V was pared by 4 bases and J by 2 bases, with 3 bases of the junction left unmatched. The CDR3 sequence: CASSSGQITDTQYF. The CDR3 nucleotides read TGTGCCAGCAGCTCGGGACAGATCACAGATACGCAGTATTTT.

This clonotype was picked up many times. The chain uses TRBV29-1 and TRBJ2-7; D possibly uses TRBD1 or TRBD2 (5 bases each). Per the germline V gene, CDR1 is SQVTM and CDR2 is ANQGSEA. The CDR3 length is 14 residues. Trimming cost V 4 bases and J 4 bases, with 17 bases left between them. Written as DNA, the CDR3 is TGCAGCGTTGTGGGGGACGGTCGTCGATACGAGCAGTACTTC. This gives the protein CSVVGDGRRYEQYF.

V gene TRBV27 combines with J gene TRBJ2-6, with unresolved D. CDR3 length equals 17 residues. Germline V gives CDR1 MNHEY, CDR2 SMNVEV (reference sequence). Trimming shortened V by 2 bases and J by 2 bases, and 13 bases separated the two germline ends. The CDR3 DNA reads TGTGCCAGCAGTTTAGGGTTCAATCCTGCTGGGGCCAACGTCCTGACTTTC. Translated, it gives CASSLGFNPAGANVLTF.

A word on this clonotype: One junction end disagrees with the germline gene, perhaps due to a read error. This sequence joins TRBV6-2 or TRBV6-3 and TRBJ2-3; 7 bases agree with TRBD1. CDR1 and CDR2 (germline): MNHEY, SVGEGT. The CDR3 contains 16 residues. The CDR3 nucleotides read TGTGCCAACAGTTACGACACAGGGGTCTCCACAGATACGCAGTATTTT. It yields the protein CANSYDTGVSTDTQYF.